The clone carrying this TCR beta chain was seen more than once but under ten times. The antigen is unknown. TCRdb re-called the 5' RACE reads through MiXCR, storing one row per CDR3 protein. The sample lists 500,000 to 600,000 distinct CDR3 sequences, approximately 22% seen once, with about 0.93% in the top ten. The data are from a study of identical twins. General study results and limits: Out-of-frame beta chain sequences displayed weaker excess sharing between twins.

This sample was also put to use in a study of T cells expressing NK-cell markers. That source notes: Each TCR beta repertoire originated in sorted T cells that were CD3+CD56+NKG2C+, CD3+CD56+NKG2C- or CD3+CD56-NKG2C+. In several experiments, sorting was restricted to alpha-beta TCR T cells by an anti-gamma-delta TCR antibody. The share of CD8+ T cells held by dominant NKG2C+ clonotypes was about 1.0-7.5% in several donors.

Sequencing was done on a sample of CD4+ T cells sorted from blood. This sequence originates from a young woman in good health.

The CDR3, as DNA: TGCAGCGTTCTATTAAGGGTCACGATGACTGAAGCTTTCTTT. Translating it yields CSVLLRVTMTEAFF. The V call is TRBV29-1, the J call TRBJ1-1, with unresolved D. Germline V gives CDR1 SQVTM, CDR2 ANQGSEA. This CDR3 region has 14 residues. V lost 5 bases and J 5 bases, leaving 18 bases between the germline ends.